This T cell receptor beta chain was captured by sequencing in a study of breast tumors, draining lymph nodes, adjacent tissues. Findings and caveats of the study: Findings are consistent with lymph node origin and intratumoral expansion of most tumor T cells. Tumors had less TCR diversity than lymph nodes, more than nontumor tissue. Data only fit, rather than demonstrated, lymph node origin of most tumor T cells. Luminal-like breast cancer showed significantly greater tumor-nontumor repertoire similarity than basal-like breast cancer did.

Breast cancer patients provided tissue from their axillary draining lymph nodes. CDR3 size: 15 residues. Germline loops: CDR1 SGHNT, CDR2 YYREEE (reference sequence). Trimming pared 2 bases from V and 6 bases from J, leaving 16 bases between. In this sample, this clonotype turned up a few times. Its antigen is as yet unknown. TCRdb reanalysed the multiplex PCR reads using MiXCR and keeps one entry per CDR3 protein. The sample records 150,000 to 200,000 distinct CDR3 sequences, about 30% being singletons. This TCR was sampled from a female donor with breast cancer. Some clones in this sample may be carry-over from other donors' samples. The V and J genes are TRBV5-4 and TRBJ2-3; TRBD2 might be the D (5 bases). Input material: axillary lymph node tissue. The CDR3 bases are TGTGCCAGCAGCTTCCCGGGCACACTAGGGGATACGCAGTATTTT. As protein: CASSFPGTLGDTQYF.